This TCR beta chain was observed in a study of Graves' ophthalmopathy and Graves' hyperthyroidism. Findings and caveats of the study: Ophthalmopathy progression cases were predicted by the model with 70% to 71% sensitivity and 72% to 85% specificity. In blood, most expanded thyroid clonotypes above 0.001 frequency were also detected. For separating ophthalmopathy from stable hyperthyroidism, a 13-signature model gave 87.88% sensitivity and roughly 83% specificity.

Diagnosis relied on clinical symptoms, serum thyroxine, TRAb, thyroid ultrasound and orbital computed tomography. V was trimmed by 8 bases and J by 5 bases, leaving 10 bases between them. Per the germline V gene, CDR1 is SGHVT and CDR2 is SQSDAQ. This CDR3 comprises 11 residues. RNA transcripts were the template, and TCR beta CDR3 regions were amplified from them. The first-round RT-PCR employed HTBI primers together with the Qiagen OneStep RT-PCR kit. A multiplex PCR was then performed as the second round. TCRdb reanalysed the multiplex PCR reads using MiXCR and keeps one entry per CDR3 protein. Of around 1,000,000 distinct CDR3 sequences in the sample, less than 45% were seen once. About this clonotype itself: Its specificity is unknown.

V usage is TRBV7-4 and J usage is TRBJ2-7; D is unresolved. The TCR originated in an adult man with Graves' hyperthyroidism. The sample consisted of peripheral blood or thyroid tissue (not recorded which). The CDR3 DNA reads TGTGCCAGCGGACGGCCCCACGAGCAGTACTTC. It specifies CASGRPHEQYF. Full variable domain (missing parts from reference TRBV7-4 and TRBJ2-7): GAGVSQSPRYKVAKRGRDVALRCDSISGHVTLYWYRQTLGQGSEVLTYSQSDAQRDKSGRPSGRFSAERPERSVSTLKIQRTEQGDSAVYLCASGRPHEQYFGPGTRLTVT.